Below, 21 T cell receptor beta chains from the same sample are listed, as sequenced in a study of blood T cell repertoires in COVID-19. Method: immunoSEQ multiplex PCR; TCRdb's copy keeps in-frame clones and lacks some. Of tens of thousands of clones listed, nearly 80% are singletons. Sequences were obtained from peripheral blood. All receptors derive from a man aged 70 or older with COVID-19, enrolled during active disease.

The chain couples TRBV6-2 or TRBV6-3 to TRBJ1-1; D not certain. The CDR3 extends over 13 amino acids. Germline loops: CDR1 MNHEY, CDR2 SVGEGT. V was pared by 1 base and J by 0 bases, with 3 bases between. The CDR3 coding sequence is TGTGCCAGCAGTTACTTTATGAACACTGAAGCTTTCTTT. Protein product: CASSYFMNTEAFF.

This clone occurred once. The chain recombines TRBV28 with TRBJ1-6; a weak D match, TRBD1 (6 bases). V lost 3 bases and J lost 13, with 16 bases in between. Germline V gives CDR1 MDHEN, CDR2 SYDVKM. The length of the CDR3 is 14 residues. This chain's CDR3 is CASSLMDSRNPLHF. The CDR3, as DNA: TGTGCCAGCAGTTTGATGGACAGTCGTAATCCCCTCCACTTT.

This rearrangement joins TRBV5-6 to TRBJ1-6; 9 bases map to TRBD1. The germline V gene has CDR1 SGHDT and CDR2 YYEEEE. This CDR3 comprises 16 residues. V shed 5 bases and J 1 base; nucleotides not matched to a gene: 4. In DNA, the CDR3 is TGTGCCAGCAGTTCGGGACAGGGATCCTATAATTCACCCCTCCACTTT. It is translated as CASSSGQGSYNSPLHF.

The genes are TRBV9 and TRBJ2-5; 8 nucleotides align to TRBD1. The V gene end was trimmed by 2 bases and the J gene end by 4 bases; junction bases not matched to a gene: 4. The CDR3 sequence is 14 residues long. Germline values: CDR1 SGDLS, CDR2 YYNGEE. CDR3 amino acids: CASSVQGALETQYF. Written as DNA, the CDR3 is TGTGCCAGCAGCGTCCAGGGGGCATTAGAGACCCAGTACTTC. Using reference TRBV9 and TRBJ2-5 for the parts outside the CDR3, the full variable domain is DSGVTQTPKHLITATGQRVTLRCSPRSGDLSVYWYQQSLDQGLQFLIQYYNGEERAKGNILERFSAQQFPDLHSELNLSSLELGDSALYFCASSVQGALETQYFGPGTRLLVL.

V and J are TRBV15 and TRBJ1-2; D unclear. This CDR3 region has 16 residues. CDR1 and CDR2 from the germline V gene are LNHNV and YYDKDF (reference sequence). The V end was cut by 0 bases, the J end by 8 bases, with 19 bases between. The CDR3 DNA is TGTGCCACCAGCAGAGATCTTAGCCGGAACCCTGGGGGCTACACCTTC. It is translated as CATSRDLSRNPGGYTF.

The CDR3 loop reads CASSGPLASGGNEQFF. Written as DNA, the CDR3 is TGTGCCAGCAGCGGGCCTCTAGCTAGCGGGGGGAATGAGCAGTTCTTC. V is TRBV5-4 and J is TRBJ2-1; TRBD2 matches at 11 bases. J was trimmed by 7 bases and V by 4 bases; bases with no gene match: 10. Germline-derived CDR1 and CDR2 are SGHNT and YYREEE (reference sequence). This CDR3 comprises 16 residues. Full variable domain (outside the CDR3, taken from reference TRBV5-4 and TRBJ2-1): ETGVTQSPTHLIKTRGQQVTLRCSSQSGHNTVSWYQQALGQGPQFIFQYYREEENGRGNFPPRFSGLQFPNYSSELNVNALELDDSALYLCASSGPLASGGNEQFFGPGTRLTVL.

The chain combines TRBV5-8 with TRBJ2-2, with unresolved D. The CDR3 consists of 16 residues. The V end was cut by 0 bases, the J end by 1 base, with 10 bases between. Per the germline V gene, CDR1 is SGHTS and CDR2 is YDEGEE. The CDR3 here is CASSLGTPQNTGELFF. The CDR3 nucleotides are TGTGCCAGCAGCTTGGGTACTCCCCAGAACACCGGGGAGCTGTTTTTT.

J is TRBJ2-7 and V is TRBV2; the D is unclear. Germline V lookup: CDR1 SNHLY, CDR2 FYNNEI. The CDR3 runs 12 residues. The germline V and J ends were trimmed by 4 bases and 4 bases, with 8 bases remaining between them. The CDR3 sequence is CASSALQYEQYF. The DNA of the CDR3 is TGTGCCAGCAGTGCGCTACAGTACGAGCAGTACTTC.

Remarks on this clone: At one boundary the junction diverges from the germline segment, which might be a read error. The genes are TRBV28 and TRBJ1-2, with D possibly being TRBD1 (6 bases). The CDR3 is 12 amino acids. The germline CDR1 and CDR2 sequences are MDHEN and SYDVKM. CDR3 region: CASSPGQKRLVF. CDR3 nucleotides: TGTGCCAGCAGCCCTGGACAGAAAAGGCTTGTGTTT.

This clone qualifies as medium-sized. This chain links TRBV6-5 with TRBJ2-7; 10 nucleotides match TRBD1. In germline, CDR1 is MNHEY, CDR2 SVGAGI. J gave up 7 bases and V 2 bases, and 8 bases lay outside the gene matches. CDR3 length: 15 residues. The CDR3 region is CASSYAATGGREQYF. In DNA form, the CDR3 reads TGTGCCAGCAGTTACGCCGCGACAGGGGGCCGTGAGCAGTACTTC.

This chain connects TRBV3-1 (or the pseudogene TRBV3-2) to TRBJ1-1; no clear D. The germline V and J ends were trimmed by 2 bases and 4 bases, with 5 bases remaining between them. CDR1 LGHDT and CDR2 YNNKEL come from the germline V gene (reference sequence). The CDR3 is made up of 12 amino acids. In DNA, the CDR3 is TGTGCCAGCAGCCAAATGAGCACTGAAGCTTTCTTT. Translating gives CASSQMSTEAFF.

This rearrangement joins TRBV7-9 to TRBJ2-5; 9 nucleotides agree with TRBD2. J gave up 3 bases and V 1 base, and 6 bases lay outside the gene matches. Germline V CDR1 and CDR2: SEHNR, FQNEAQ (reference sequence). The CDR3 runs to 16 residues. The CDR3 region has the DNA TGTGCCAGCAGCTTAGGGACTAGCGAGAGCAAAGAGACCCAGTACTTC. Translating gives CASSLGTSESKETQYF.

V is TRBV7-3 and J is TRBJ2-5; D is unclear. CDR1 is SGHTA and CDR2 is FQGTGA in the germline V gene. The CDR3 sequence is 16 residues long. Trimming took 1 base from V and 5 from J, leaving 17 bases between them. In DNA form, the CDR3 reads TGTGCCAGCAGCTTAAACGCGGCGCTGGCCGGGGAGACCCAGTACTTC. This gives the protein CASSLNAALAGETQYF.

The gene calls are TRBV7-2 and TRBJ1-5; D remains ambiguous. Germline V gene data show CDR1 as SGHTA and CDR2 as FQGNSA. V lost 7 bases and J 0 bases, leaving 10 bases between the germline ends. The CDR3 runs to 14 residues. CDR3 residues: CASTPGYSNQPQHF. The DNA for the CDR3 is TGTGCCAGCACCCCGGGTTATAGCAATCAGCCCCAGCATTTT.

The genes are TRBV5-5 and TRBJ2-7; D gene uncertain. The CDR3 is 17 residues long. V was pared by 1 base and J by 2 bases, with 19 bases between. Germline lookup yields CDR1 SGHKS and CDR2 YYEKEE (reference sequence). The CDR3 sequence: CASSLSIRLSTAYEQYF. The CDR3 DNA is TGTGCCAGCAGCTTGAGTATACGCCTCTCTACCGCCTACGAGCAGTACTTC. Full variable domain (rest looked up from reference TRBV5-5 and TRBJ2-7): DAGVTQSPTHLIKTRGQQVTLRCSPISGHKSVSWYQQVLGQGPQFIFQYYEKEERGRGNFPDRFSARQFPNYSSELNVNALLLGDSALYLCASSLSIRLSTAYEQYFGPGTRLTVT.

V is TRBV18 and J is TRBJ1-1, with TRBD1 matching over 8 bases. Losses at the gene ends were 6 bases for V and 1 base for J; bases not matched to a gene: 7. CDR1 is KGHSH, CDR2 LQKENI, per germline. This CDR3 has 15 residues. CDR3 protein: CASSPRGTGNTEAFF. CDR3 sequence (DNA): TGTGCCAGCTCCCCGAGGGGGACAGGGAACACTGAAGCTTTCTTT.

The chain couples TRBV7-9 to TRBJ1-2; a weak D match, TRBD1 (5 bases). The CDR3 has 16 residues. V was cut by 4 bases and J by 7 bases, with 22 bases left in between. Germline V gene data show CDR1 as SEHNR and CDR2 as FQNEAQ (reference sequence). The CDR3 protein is CASSSTPGSPGGGYTF. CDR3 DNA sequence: TGTGCCAGCAGCTCCACCCCGGGCTCTCCCGGGGGTGGCTACACCTTC.

CDR3: CASSEAGGTPQHF. CDR3 sequence (DNA): TGTGCCAGCAGTGAAGCCGGGGGGACGCCCCAGCATTTT. This chain connects TRBV6-1 to TRBJ1-5; D perhaps matches TRBD1 (5 bases). Trimming stripped 0 bases from V and 9 bases from J, with 9 bases between. The CDR3 is 13 residues long. The germline gives CDR1 MNHNS, CDR2 SASEGT.

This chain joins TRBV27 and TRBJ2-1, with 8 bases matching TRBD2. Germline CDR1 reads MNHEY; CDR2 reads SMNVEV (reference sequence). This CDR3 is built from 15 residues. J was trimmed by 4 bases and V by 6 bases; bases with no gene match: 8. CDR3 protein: CASRVGLAGYNEQFF. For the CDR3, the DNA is TGTGCCAGCAGAGTGGGGCTAGCGGGTTACAATGAGCAGTTCTTC.

Here the CDR3 DNA reads TGCGCCAGCAGCCGGCTTGTAGGGAGCGGCTACACCTTC. This codes for CASSRLVGSGYTF. The rearrangement uses TRBV5-1 and TRBJ1-2; D call uncertain. Trimming removed 4 bases from V and 8 bases from J, with 15 bases in between. The CDR3 contains 13 residues. The germline gives CDR1 SGHRS, CDR2 YFSETQ.

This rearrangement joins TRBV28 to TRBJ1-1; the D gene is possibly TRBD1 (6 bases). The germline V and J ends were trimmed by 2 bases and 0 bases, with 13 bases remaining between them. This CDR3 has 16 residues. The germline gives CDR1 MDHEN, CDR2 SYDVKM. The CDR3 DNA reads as TGTGCCAGCAGTTTAATGAGCTACAGGGTGAACACTGAAGCTTTCTTT. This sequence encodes CASSLMSYRVNTEAFF.